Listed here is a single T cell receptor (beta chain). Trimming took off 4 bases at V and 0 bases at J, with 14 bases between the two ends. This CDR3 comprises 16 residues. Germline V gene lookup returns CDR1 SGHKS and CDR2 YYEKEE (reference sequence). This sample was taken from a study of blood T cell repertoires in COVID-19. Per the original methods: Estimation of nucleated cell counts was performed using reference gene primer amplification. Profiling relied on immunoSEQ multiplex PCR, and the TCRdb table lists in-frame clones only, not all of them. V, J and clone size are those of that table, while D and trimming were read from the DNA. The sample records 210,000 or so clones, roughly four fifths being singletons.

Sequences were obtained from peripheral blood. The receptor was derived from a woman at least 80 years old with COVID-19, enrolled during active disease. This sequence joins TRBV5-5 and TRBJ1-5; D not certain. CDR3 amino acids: CASSLGGPYSNQPQHF. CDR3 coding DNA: TGTGCCAGCAGCCTCGGCGGCCCATATAGCAATCAGCCCCAGCATTTT.